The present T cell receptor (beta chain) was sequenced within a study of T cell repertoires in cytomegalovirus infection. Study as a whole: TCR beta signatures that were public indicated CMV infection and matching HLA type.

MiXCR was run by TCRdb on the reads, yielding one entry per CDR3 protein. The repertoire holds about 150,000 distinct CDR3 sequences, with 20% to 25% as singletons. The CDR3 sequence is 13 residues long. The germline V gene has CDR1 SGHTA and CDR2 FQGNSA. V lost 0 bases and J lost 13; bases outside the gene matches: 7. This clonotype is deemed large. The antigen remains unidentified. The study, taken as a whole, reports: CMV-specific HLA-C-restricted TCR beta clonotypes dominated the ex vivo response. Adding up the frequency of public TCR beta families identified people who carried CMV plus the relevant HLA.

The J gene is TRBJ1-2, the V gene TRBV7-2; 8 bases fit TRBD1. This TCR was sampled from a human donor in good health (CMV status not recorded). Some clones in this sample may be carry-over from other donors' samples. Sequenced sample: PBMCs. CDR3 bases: TGTGCCAGCAGCTTAGCTCTGGACAGGGCAGTCACCTTC. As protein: CASSLALDRAVTF.